This T cell receptor (beta chain) was captured in a study of identical twins. Of note for this clonotype: Its specificity is unknown.

TCRdb analysed the 5' RACE reads with MiXCR anew, one entry per CDR3 protein. Seen here are 500,000 to 650,000 distinct CDR3 sequences, about 7.1% observed once, and the top ten hold roughly 1.6%. Points from the study as a whole: In beta out-of-frame sequences, the excess sharing between twins was weaker. The study drew conclusions from cross-sectional statistical analysis, not from following the same donors. Out-of-frame sharing of TCR alpha in monozygotic twins was underestimated by models. Zero-insertion analyses could be partly confounded by invariant MAIT and iNKT cells.

The CDR3 has 15 amino acids. V was pared by 0 bases and J by 5 bases, with 5 bases of the junction left unmatched. The V gene's germline CDR1 is SGDLS and CDR2 YYNGEE. The sample also formed part of further work on yellow fever vaccine responses in identical twins.

The gene calls are TRBV9 and TRBJ2-3; 8 bases map to TRBD2. The specimen sequenced was PBMCs. This TCR was recovered from a woman aged 18-29 years in good health. CDR3 protein: CASSVESGGQDTQYF. The DNA for the CDR3 is TGTGCCAGCAGCGTAGAATCGGGAGGGCAAGATACGCAGTATTTT. Using reference TRBV9 and TRBJ2-3 for the parts outside the CDR3, the full variable domain is DSGVTQTPKHLITATGQRVTLRCSPRSGDLSVYWYQQSLDQGLQFLIQYYNGEERAKGNILERFSAQQFPDLHSELNLSSLELGDSALYFCASSVESGGQDTQYFGPGTRLTVL.